What follows is one TCR beta chain and its context. This specimen belongs to a study of blood T cell repertoires in COVID-19. The method was immunoSEQ multiplex PCR; TCRdb's version includes in-frame clones alone and lacks a portion of them. Altogether 200,000 to 250,000 clones are present, approximately 82% being singletons, with the ten largest covering under 5.5%. CDR1 and CDR2 (germline): KGHDR, SFDVKD. V gave up 5 bases and J gave up 2 bases, with 14 bases separating them. This CDR3 has 16 residues. The chain couples TRBV24-1 to TRBJ2-2, with D possibly TRBD1 on 6 matching bases. Material for sequencing was peripheral blood. The TCR originated in an elderly woman with active or convalescent COVID-19. The CDR3, as DNA: TGTGCCACCAGTGCAGGACAGCTTCACAACACCGGGGAGCTGTTTTTT. Amino acid sequence: CATSAGQLHNTGELFF.